The clone carrying this TCR beta chain was seen just once. This entry belongs to a study of human T cells and chemical hapten exposure. The wider study: On the upper back, patch tests were applied with 0.01% DPC and read at 6 days.

V trimming: 6 bases; J trimming: 1 base; junction bases outside the gene matches: 7. Germline assignment: CDR1 MNHEY and CDR2 SVGEGT. The CDR3 consists of 15 residues. During construction of the library, unique molecular identifiers were attached to individual cDNA molecules for quantitative, reproducible TCR counting. Authors' processing steps: Sample TCR counts, which ranged from about 20,000 to 690,600, had a median of roughly 96,000. TCRdb itself ran the RACE reads through MiXCR, one entry per CDR3 protein. TCRdb's processing, not the study's, gives the V and J calls here. The data contain tens of thousands of distinct CDR3 sequences, roughly 8.8% of them singletons. The sample's time point: pre-sensitization, week 0. The treatment is: therapeutic diphenylcyclopropenone sensitization with weekly scalp DPC.

This chain joins TRBV6-2 or TRBV6-3 and TRBJ2-7; 9 bases map to TRBD2. The sample in question was whole blood, obtained in connection with sensitization to the hapten diphenylcyclopropenone (DPC). The TCR originated in a woman in her thirties or forties with alopecia areata. Some clones in this sample may be carry-over from other donors' samples. The CDR3 spells CASSPRSGGSYEQYF. The CDR3 DNA is TGTGCCAGCAGCCCTCGTAGCGGGGGATCCTACGAGCAGTACTTC.